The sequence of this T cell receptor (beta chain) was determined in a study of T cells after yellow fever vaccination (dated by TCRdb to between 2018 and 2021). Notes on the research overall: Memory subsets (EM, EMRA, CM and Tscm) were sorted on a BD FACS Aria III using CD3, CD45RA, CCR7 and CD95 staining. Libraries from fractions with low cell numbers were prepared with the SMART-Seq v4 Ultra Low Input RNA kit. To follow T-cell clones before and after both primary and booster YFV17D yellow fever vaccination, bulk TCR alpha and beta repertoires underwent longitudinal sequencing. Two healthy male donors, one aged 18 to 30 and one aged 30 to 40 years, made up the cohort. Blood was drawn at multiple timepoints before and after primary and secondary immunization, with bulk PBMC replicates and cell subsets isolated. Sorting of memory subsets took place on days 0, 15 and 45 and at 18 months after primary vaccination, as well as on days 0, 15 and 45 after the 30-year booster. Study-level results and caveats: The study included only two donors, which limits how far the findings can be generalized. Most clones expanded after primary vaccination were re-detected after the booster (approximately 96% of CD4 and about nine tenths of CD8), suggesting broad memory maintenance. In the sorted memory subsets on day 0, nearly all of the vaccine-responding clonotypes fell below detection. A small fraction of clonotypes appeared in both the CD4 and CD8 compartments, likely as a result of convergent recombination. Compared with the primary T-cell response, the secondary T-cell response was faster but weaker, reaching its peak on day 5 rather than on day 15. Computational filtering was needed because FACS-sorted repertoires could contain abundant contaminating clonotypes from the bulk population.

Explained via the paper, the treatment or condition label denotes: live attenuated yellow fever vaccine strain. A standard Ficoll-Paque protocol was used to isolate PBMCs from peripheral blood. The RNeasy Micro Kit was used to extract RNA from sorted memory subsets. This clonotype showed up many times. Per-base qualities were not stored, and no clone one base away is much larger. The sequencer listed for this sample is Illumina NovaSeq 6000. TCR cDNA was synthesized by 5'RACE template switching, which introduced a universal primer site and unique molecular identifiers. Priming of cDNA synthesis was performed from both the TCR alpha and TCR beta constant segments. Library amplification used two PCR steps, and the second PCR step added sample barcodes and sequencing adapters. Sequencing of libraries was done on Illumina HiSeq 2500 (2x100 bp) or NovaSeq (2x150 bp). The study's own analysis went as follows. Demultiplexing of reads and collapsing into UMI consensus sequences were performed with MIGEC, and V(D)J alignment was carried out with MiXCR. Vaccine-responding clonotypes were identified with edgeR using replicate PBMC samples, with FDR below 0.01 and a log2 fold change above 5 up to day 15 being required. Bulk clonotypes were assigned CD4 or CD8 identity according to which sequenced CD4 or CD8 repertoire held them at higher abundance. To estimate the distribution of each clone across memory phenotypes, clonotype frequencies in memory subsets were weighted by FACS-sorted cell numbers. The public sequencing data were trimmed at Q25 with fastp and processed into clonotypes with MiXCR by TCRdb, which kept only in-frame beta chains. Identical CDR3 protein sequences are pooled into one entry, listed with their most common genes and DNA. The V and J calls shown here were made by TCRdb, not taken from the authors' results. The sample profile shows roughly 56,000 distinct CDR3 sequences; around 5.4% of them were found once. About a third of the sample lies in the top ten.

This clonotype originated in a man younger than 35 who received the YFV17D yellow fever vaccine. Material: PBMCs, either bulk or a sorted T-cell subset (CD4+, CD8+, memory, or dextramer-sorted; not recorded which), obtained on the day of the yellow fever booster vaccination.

The CDR3 is CASSATGISNQPQHF. The DNA sequence reads TGTGCCAGCAGTGCCACAGGGATTAGCAATCAGCCCCAGCATTTT. The chain joins TRBV12-3 or TRBV12-4 to TRBJ1-5; 6 matching bases give a weak D call of TRBD1. The CDR3 has 15 amino acids, counting the end cysteine and phenylalanine. Just the 45-base CDR3 DNA is kept, in frame starting at base 1. Trimming takes 5 bases from V and 0 bases from J, and the germline ends sit 11 bases apart.